These 14 T cell receptor beta chains were sequenced from one sample in a study of Tregs in tolerant kidney transplant recipients. Data came from immunoSEQ multiplex PCR; TCRdb stores just in-frame clones and leaves some out. The specimen's table records around 48,000 clones. The material was CD4+ T cells from blood, obtained before the transplant. These receptor sequences come from a human donor who received a combined kidney and bone marrow transplant.

Comments on this clone: The CDR3 end lies 3 residues beyond the end of the read and is filled in from the germline J gene. Different DNA sequences within this sample yield the same CDR3. This chain uses TRBV18 with TRBJ2-1; TRBD1 agrees at 11 bases. The germline CDR1 and CDR2 sequences are KGHSH and LQKENI. The CDR3 has 15 residues. The V gene end was trimmed by 3 bases and the J gene end by 3 bases; junction bases not matched to a gene: 1. The CDR3 protein is CASSPGTGGYNEQFF. CDR3 DNA, as far as it was read: TGTGCCAGCTCACCTGGGACAGGGGGCTACAATGAG.

With respect to this clone: Read data end 3 residues before the CDR3 end; the end is taken from the germline J gene. The V call is TRBV7-2, the J call TRBJ2-2, with 10 bases that match TRBD1. In germline, CDR1 is SGHTA, CDR2 FQGNSA. The V gene end was trimmed by 8 bases and the J gene end by 7 bases; junction bases not matched to a gene: 4. CDR3 length: 13 residues. CDR3 sequence reads: CASGGTGDGELFF. Incomplete CDR3 DNA: TGTGCCAGCGGCGGGACAGGGGACGGGGAG.

Remarks on this clone: The read comes to an end 3 residues before the CDR3 does, leaving the germline J gene to fill in the end. The chain links TRBV30 to TRBJ1-5, with D perhaps TRBD1 (6 bases). Germline V lookup: CDR1 GTSNPN, CDR2 SVGIG (reference sequence). The CDR3 extends over 16 amino acids. Trimming removed 2 bases from V and 0 bases from J, with 14 bases in between. Incomplete CDR3 DNA: TGTGCCTGGAGTACAGGGCCCTCATATAGCAATCAGCCC. This codes for CAWSTGPSYSNQP. The whole CDR3 is CAWSTGPSYSNQPQHF.

A word on this clone: Read sequence stops 3 residues before the CDR3 end, and the germline J gene provides the missing end. The rearrangement links TRBV19 to TRBJ2-1; 7 nucleotides agree with TRBD2. Trimming removed 5 bases from V and 6 bases from J; junction bases left unmatched: 10. The CDR3 spans 15 residues. Looked up from germline, CDR1 is LNHDA and CDR2 is SQIVND (reference sequence). The DNA read from the CDR3 is TGTGCCAGTAGTTCGTGGACTAGTGCCGCCAATGAG. Protein product: CASSSWTSAANE. The full-length CDR3 reads as CASSSWTSAANEQFF.

For this clone: The missing CDR3 end, 3 residues past where the read stops, is filled in from the germline J gene. The J gene is TRBJ2-7, the V gene TRBV5-1; 11 positions match TRBD2. The length of the CDR3 is 15 residues. Germline CDR1 reads SGHRS; CDR2 reads YFSETQ. Unmatched junction bases numbered 9, after V lost 4 bases and J lost 6 bases. The CDR3 bases that were read are TGCGCCAGCAGCCCAGTACTAGCGGGAGAGGGCGAG. Its protein product is CASSPVLAGEGE. In full, the CDR3 is CASSPVLAGEGEQYF.

To note about this clone: The read finishes 3 residues shy of the CDR3 end, and the germline J gene is used to complete it. V gene TRBV4-2 combines with J gene TRBJ2-7; 10 bases map to TRBD2. J lost 3 bases, V lost 1 base, and 6 bases had no gene match. Germline loops: CDR1 LGHNA, CDR2 YNFKEQ. CDR3 size: 16 residues. CDR3 region: CASSQVVGLASYEQYF. CDR3 bases read: TGTGCCAGCAGCCAAGTTGTGGGACTAGCGAGCTACGAG.

Of note for this clone: The read falls 3 residues short of the CDR3 end, and the missing part is taken from the germline J gene. This chain joins TRBV2 and TRBJ2-5; D may be TRBD2 (7 bases). From germline, CDR1 is SNHLY and CDR2 FYNNEI. The length of the CDR3 is 13 residues. Trimming removed 6 bases from V and 4 bases from J, with 12 bases in between. This CDR3 is CASSEGGPETQYF. Incomplete CDR3 DNA: TGTGCCAGCAGCGAGGGGGGGCCAGAGACC.

Points on this clone: The observed sequence ends 3 residues before the CDR3 terminus, with the missing tail filled in from the germline J gene. This chain links TRBV20-1 with TRBJ2-5; weak D call: TRBD2 (6 bases). There are 14 residues in the CDR3. Germline values: CDR1 DFQATT, CDR2 SNEGSKA (reference sequence). Trimming cost V 2 bases and J 5 bases, with 15 bases left between them. The CDR3 region is CSARPGGPRETQYF. The sequenced CDR3 bases are TGCAGTGCTAGACCCGGGGGTCCGCGGGAGACC.

In the case of this clone: The read ends 3 residues shy of where the CDR3 ends; the end is completed using the germline J gene. The chain carries TRBV5-4 and TRBJ1-1; 8 bases match TRBD1. The V gene end was trimmed by 5 bases and the J gene end by 1 base; junction bases not matched to a gene: 7. Per germline, CDR1 SGHNT and CDR2 YYREEE (reference sequence). The CDR3 length is 15 residues. The CDR3 protein is CASSRSGTGNTEAFF. The CDR3 DNA, read in part, is TGTGCCAGCAGTCGATCCGGGACAGGGAACACTGAA.

The CDR3: CASSLGVTTHNTEAFF. The sequenced CDR3 bases are TGCGCCAGCAGCTTGGGTGTGACAACCCATAACACTGAA. The J gene is TRBJ1-1, the V gene TRBV5-1; D is uncertain. The read ends 3 residues before the CDR3 terminus; that terminus is restored from the germline J gene. The germline V and J ends were trimmed by 0 bases and 2 bases, with 14 bases remaining between them. Per the germline V gene, CDR1 is SGHRS and CDR2 is YFSETQ. The CDR3 is 16 amino acids.

As for this clone: The read falls 3 residues short of the CDR3 end, and the missing part is taken from the germline J gene. The chain uses TRBV6-2 or TRBV6-3 and TRBJ1-1; 7 positions agree with TRBD1. CDR1 and CDR2 (germline): MNHEY, SVGEGT. This CDR3 region has 15 residues. V shed 4 bases, J shed 4 bases, and the junction held 9 bases outside the gene matches. The CDR3 is CASSSLPRGSTEAFF. The CDR3 bases that were read are TGTGCCAGCAGTTCCCTGCCCAGGGGGAGCACTGAA.

About this clone: The read is 3 residues too short to cover the CDR3 end, so that end is filled in from the germline J gene. The V call is TRBV2, the J call TRBJ2-7; no firm D call. The CDR3 length is 14 residues. V dropped 3 bases and J dropped 0 bases, with 9 bases sitting between them. Germline loops: CDR1 SNHLY, CDR2 FYNNEI. Partial CDR3 DNA: TGTGCCAGCAGTGAGTCGGTTAGCTCCTACGAG. Translation: CASSESVSSYE. In full, the CDR3 reads CASSESVSSYEQYF.

As for this clone: The read is 3 residues too short to cover the CDR3 end, so that end is filled in from the germline J gene. The chain links TRBV5-1 to TRBJ1-1; D not certain. CDR1 and CDR2 (germline): SGHRS, YFSETQ. The CDR3 is made up of 14 amino acids. V lost 0 bases and J lost 1, with 7 bases in between. The sequenced part of the CDR3 DNA is TGCGCCAGCAGCTTGGCCAGTGAGAACACTGAA. Encoded protein: CASSLASENTE. The full CDR3 reads CASSLASENTEAFF.

Regarding this clone: The observed sequence ends 3 residues before the CDR3 terminus, with the missing tail filled in from the germline J gene. The rearrangement links TRBV18 to TRBJ1-5; 12 nucleotides match TRBD1. This CDR3 has 16 residues. Germline V gene data show CDR1 as KGHSH and CDR2 as LQKENI. The V segment lost 4 bases and the J segment 8 bases; nucleotides outside the gene matches: 9. The CDR3 protein is CASSQTGQGALEPQHF. The DNA read from the CDR3 is TGTGCCAGCTCACAGACGGGACAGGGGGCTCTGGAGCCC.